The entry that follows covers one T cell receptor (beta chain) sequence. The antigen remains unidentified. This sample stems from a study of shared clonotypes between healthy human individuals. General study findings and limits: The sampled material consisted only of blood, and tissue repertoires are likely to differ. Sequencing depth was expected to influence donor clonotype sharing.

It was across several immunoSEQ plates that each subset's genomic DNA was evenly split. Each sorted subset replicate got 200 ng genomic DNA, tens of thousands of genomes. Assay used: immunoSEQ multiplex PCR; TCRdb lists only in-frame clones, some missing. This sample has 950,000 to 1,200,000 clones, with 70% to 85% found just once. The germline CDR1 and CDR2 sequences are KGHSH and LQKENI. CDR3 length equals 16 residues. Trimming left V 0 bases short and J 5 bases short, with 13 bases between. This receptor was identified in a young man in good health. Some clones in this sample may be carry-over from other donors' samples. Sequencing used memory CD4+ T cells from PBMCs. As to subset: CD45RA-negative fraction. The chain combines TRBV18 with TRBJ2-2, with D perhaps TRBD2 (6 bases). DNA of the CDR3: TGTGCCAGCTCACCACCGGGGACTTCCCAGACCGGGGAGCTGTTTTTT. Translating gives CASSPPGTSQTGELFF.